This T cell receptor beta chain was captured by sequencing in a study of blood T cell repertoires in COVID-19. On the study more broadly: Material from acute and convalescent COVID-19 was sourced from the United States, Italy and Spain. PBMCs, B-cell-depleted T cells, or T cells were the source of the cDNA or gDNA that made up the material.

This clone turned up a few times. Here immunoSEQ multiplex PCR was the method, and the copy in TCRdb shows in-frame clones only, minus some. The sample shows a few hundred thousand clones, roughly 90% of them seen only once. Germline assignment: CDR1 SGHKS and CDR2 YYEKEE (reference sequence). CDR3 size: 14 residues. V was shortened by 4 bases and J by 9 bases, with 17 bases between the two germline ends. V usage is TRBV5-5 and J usage is TRBJ2-1, with D possibly being TRBD1 (5 bases). Sequencing was performed on peripheral blood. This sequence was found in a man between 60 and 75 years old who had recovered from COVID-19. The CDR3 coding sequence is TGTGCCAGCAGCGGACAACCCTCGAACATTGAGCAGTTCTTC. Translating gives CASSGQPSNIEQFF.